This T cell receptor (beta chain) was captured in a study of shared clonotypes between healthy human individuals. Germline V lookup: CDR1 LNHDA, CDR2 SQIVND (reference sequence). This CDR3 is 19 amino acids long. Trimming removed 0 bases at V and 3 bases at J, with 22 bases between. Concerning this clone: What it binds is unknown.

The donors, all of them Caucasian adults, lived in Nashville, Tennessee. Deep was the level at which the assay was run. The method was immunoSEQ multiplex PCR; TCRdb's version includes in-frame clones alone and lacks a portion of them. Seen here are under 1,900,000 clones, approximately 98.5% observed once, and the top ten hold 0.36%. Whole-study results and caveats: Sharing across a few donors was seen in 4.5% to 5.5% of naive CD4 clonotypes. In contrast to clonotypes shared by all four donors, non-shared clonotypes had lower generation probabilities.

This clonotype was sampled from a young man in good health. Sequencing was performed on naive CD4+ T cells sorted from blood. Subset denoted: CD45RA+ positively selected. V usage is TRBV19 and J usage is TRBJ2-3, with D perhaps TRBD1 (6 bases). This CDR3 reads CASSIEQGRQKRWTDTQYF. The CDR3 DNA reads TGTGCCAGTAGTATAGAACAGGGAAGACAAAAGAGGTGGACAGATACGCAGTATTTT.